A single sample is the source of the 12 T cell receptor beta chains below, sequenced in a study of cytomegalovirus exposure and HLA in healthy donors. PCR used 60 Vbeta primers and 13 Jbeta primers. Some clones are missing from TCRdb's copy, which holds only in-frame ones; the method was immunoSEQ multiplex PCR. This sample contains 150,000 to 200,000 clones. Sequenced material: PBMCs. All receptors derive from a man younger than 40 in good health and CMV-seronegative.

The CDR3: CASSEVQSEAFF. DNA of the CDR3: TGCGCCAGCAGTGAGGTGCAGTCTGAAGCTTTCTTT. This chain joins TRBV10-2 and TRBJ1-1; no clear D gene. The CDR3 loop spans 12 amino acids. The V end was cut by 2 bases, the J end by 6 bases, with 7 bases between. Germline CDR1 WSHSY, CDR2 SAAADI.

This sequence joins TRBV6-1 and TRBJ1-1; no clear D. Deletions cut 2 bases from V and 8 bases from J, with 12 bases between. CDR1 and CDR2 (germline): MNHNS, SASEGT. This CDR3 has 13 residues. The CDR3 DNA follows: TGTGCCAGCAGTGAATTGACTCTAGACGAAGCTTTCTTT. It translates to CASSELTLDEAFF.

The rearrangement links TRBV23-1 to TRBJ2-7, with TRBD2 matching 10 bases. TRBV23-1 carries the ORF label, with uncertain function. Unmatched junction bases numbered 18, after V lost 0 bases and J lost 7 bases. The length of the CDR3 is 19 residues. CDR3 sequence reads: CASSQSLAGRNKVRGEQYF. CDR3 nucleotide sequence: TGCGCCAGCAGTCAATCACTAGCGGGGAGAAATAAGGTCCGTGGGGAGCAGTACTTC.

The chain links TRBV19 to TRBJ1-1; D call uncertain. The CDR3 extends over 15 amino acids. CDR1 and CDR2 from the germline V gene are LNHDA and SQIVND (reference sequence). V dropped 5 bases and J dropped 2 bases, with 15 bases sitting between them. The CDR3 DNA is TGTGCCAGTAGTCTGTCGGGAAGGGCAAACACTGAAGCTTTCTTT. The encoded protein is CASSLSGRANTEAFF.

The chain joins TRBV14 to TRBJ2-5; perhaps TRBD2 as D (6 bases). The CDR3 is made up of 16 amino acids. V lost 1 base, J lost 1 base, and 13 bases lay in between. The germline gives CDR1 SGHDN, CDR2 FVKESK. DNA of the CDR3: TGTGCCAGCAGCCAAGCCCTACGGGGGTTCCAAGAGACCCAGTACTTC. This encodes CASSQALRGFQETQYF.

The genes are TRBV7-9 and TRBJ1-5, with 7 bases matching TRBD1. After removal of 5 bases from V and 1 base from J, the junction contained 2 bases not matched to a gene. Germline values: CDR1 SEHNR, CDR2 FQNEAQ (reference sequence). CDR3 length: 14 amino acids. Here the CDR3 reads CASSQGQSNQPQHF. For the CDR3, the DNA is TGTGCCAGCAGCCAGGGACAGAGCAATCAGCCCCAGCATTTT.

This rearrangement joins TRBV10-2 to TRBJ2-5; TRBD2 is a possible D gene (5 bases). Germline CDR1 and CDR2: WSHSY and SAAADI. Trimming removed 2 bases at V and 5 bases at J, with 12 bases between. The CDR3 runs 14 residues. The CDR3 sequence: CASSERWEKETQYF. The CDR3 DNA sequence: TGCGCCAGCAGTGAGAGGTGGGAGAAGGAGACCCAGTACTTC.

The CDR3, as DNA: TGTGCCACCAGCAGAGATGGGGGGTTGAACACTGAAGCTTTCTTT. Amino acid sequence: CATSRDGGLNTEAFF. The V gene is TRBV15, the J gene TRBJ1-1, with D possibly matching TRBD1 (5 bases). The CDR3 covers 15 residues. CDR1 and CDR2 (germline): LNHNV, YYDKDF (reference sequence). Trimming removed 0 bases from V and 0 bases from J, with 8 bases in between.

The chain employs TRBV27 and TRBJ1-2, with TRBD1 identical over 9 bases. Germline CDR1 MNHEY, CDR2 SMNVEV (reference sequence). The CDR3 covers 14 residues. The V gene end was trimmed by 6 bases and the J gene end by 6 bases; junction bases not matched to a gene: 8. The CDR3 loop is CASSLYRGRDGYTF. The CDR3 DNA reads TGTGCCAGCAGCCTATACAGGGGGCGAGATGGCTACACCTTC.

The V and J genes are TRBV28 and TRBJ1-1, with 11 positions matching TRBD1. The CDR3 is made up of 17 amino acids. CDR1 and CDR2 from the germline V gene are MDHEN and SYDVKM. Germline trimming cut 6 bases from V and 3 bases from J; bases unmatched to any gene: 12. CDR3 loop: CASSRDRGEGWYTEAFF. The CDR3 DNA reads as TGTGCCAGCAGCCGGGACAGGGGGGAAGGGTGGTACACTGAAGCTTTCTTT.

The chain carries TRBV14 and TRBJ1-3; TRBD1 is a possible D gene (5 bases). V shed 4 bases and J shed 0 bases, with 13 bases lying between them. Germline-derived CDR1 and CDR2 are SGHDN and FVKESK. The CDR3 is 16 amino acids. CDR3 DNA: TGTGCCAGCAGCCTTCGACAGACGAGCTCTGGAAACACCATATATTTT. Amino acids: CASSLRQTSSGNTIYF. Complete variable domain (other parts from reference TRBV14 and TRBJ1-3): EAGVTQFPSHSVIEKGQTVTLRCDPISGHDNLYWYRRVMGKEIKFLLHFVKESKQDESGMPNNRFLAERTGGTYSTLKVQPAELEDSGVYFCASSLRQTSSGNTIYFGEGSWLTVV.

The CDR3 bases are TGTGCCAGCAGCCGAGACAGTGACTATGGCTACACCTTC. Translated, it gives CASSRDSDYGYTF. The V and J genes are TRBV6-1 and TRBJ1-2; a weak D match, TRBD1 (5 bases). This CDR3 contains 13 residues. Germline V lookup: CDR1 MNHNS, CDR2 SASEGT. V lost 6 bases, J lost 3 bases, and 11 bases lay in between.